This T cell receptor (beta chain) stems from a study of T cell repertoires in cytomegalovirus infection. Regarding the study as a whole: Using cumulative public TCR beta family frequency, the authors identified those who carried CMV together with the relevant HLA.

TCRdb ran MiXCR on the reads and lists one entry per CDR3 protein. The data show about 740,000 distinct CDR3 sequences, about 40% seen once. In this sample, this clonotype turned up a few times. Its antigen is as yet unknown. The CDR3 contains 14 residues. V lost 2 bases to trimming and J lost 5 bases, with 12 bases between them. Per the germline V gene, CDR1 is MNHEY and CDR2 is SMNVEV (reference sequence). The sample consisted of PBMCs. The receptor was isolated from a human donor in good health (CMV status not recorded). Some clones in this sample may be carry-over from other donors' samples. This chain connects TRBV27 to TRBJ1-1; no reliable D call. The CDR3 DNA sequence: TGTGCCAGCAGTTTAGCAGGCCCCGCGACTGAAGCTTTCTTT. This codes for CASSLAGPATEAFF.